Shown below are 30 T cell receptor beta chains from a single sample sequenced in a study of cytomegalovirus exposure and HLA in healthy donors (dated by TCRdb to about 2017). Library creation used the immunoSEQ multiplex PCR assay. For the multiplex PCR, a mixture combining 60 forward primers for TCR Vbeta segments and 13 reverse primers for TCR Jbeta segments was used. TCRdb provides this immuneACCESS table in a form limited to in-frame rearrangements. Some clones are lacking; in checked studies, under half of them reflect an unresolved V gene, and why the rest are absent is not known. The sample profile shows over 45,000 clones; 78% of them were found once. The biggest ten clones account for 1.4% of the sample. Material: PBMCs. These receptors originate from a female donor in good health and CMV-seronegative.

The chain uses TRBV27 and TRBJ2-7; tentatively, D is TRBD2 (8 bases). This CDR3 has 15 residues. The ends were cut back, 4 bases at V and 3 bases at J, with 16 bases in the middle. Germline V gene sequence: CDR1 MNHEY, CDR2 SMNVEV (reference sequence). CDR3 nucleotide sequence: TGTGCCAGCAGTTCCGGGACAGCGGGAGTCTACGAGCAGTACTTC. This codes for CASSSGTAGVYEQYF.

This clone occurred once. V gene TRBV6-6 combines with J gene TRBJ1-6; D is ambiguous. The CDR3 totals 12 residues. Deletions cut 0 bases from V and 10 bases from J, with 4 bases between. CDR1 and CDR2 (germline): MNHNY, SVGAGI (reference sequence). The chain's CDR3 is CASSYSVSPLHF. CDR3 coding DNA: TGTGCCAGCAGTTACTCTGTATCACCCCTCCACTTT.

There are a few counts of this clone. The chain has TRBV15 and TRBJ2-7; TRBD1 aligns across 11 bases. V dropped 0 bases and J dropped 5; count of bases not matched to a gene: 3. Germline V gives CDR1 LNHNV, CDR2 YYDKDF (reference sequence). The CDR3 sequence is 15 residues long. The DNA for the CDR3 is TGTGCCACCAGCAGAGATCGGGACAGGGGGGACGAGCAGTACTTC. Residues: CATSRDRDRGDEQYF.

The chain recombines TRBV6-5 with TRBJ1-4; TRBD1 aligns across 8 bases. The germline V gene has CDR1 MNHEY and CDR2 SVGAGI. V gave up 6 bases and J gave up 8 bases; unmatched junction bases: 11. CDR3 length: 15 amino acids. The CDR3 sequence: CASRSAQGVNEKLFF. In DNA, the CDR3 is TGTGCCAGCAGGTCAGCACAGGGGGTTAACGAAAAACTGTTTTTT.

V and J are TRBV7-2 and TRBJ2-4, with 8 bases that match TRBD1. The CDR3 is 14 residues long. After removal of 4 bases from V and 8 bases from J, the junction contained 7 bases not matched to a gene. Germline CDR1 is SGHTA and CDR2 is FQGNSA. The CDR3 is CASSSQGARDIQYF. CDR3 in DNA: TGTGCCAGCAGCTCCCAGGGGGCGAGGGACATTCAGTACTTC.

This clone occurred a few times. The DNA for the CDR3 is TGCGCCAGCAGCTTGGGAGTGAGGCCGACAGGGAAGGGGGAGGAACTGTTTTTT. It is translated as CASSLGVRPTGKGEELFF. This chain links TRBV5-1 with TRBJ1-4; 7 nucleotides agree with TRBD1. Germline loops: CDR1 SGHRS, CDR2 YFSETQ. Losses at the gene ends were 0 bases for V and 12 bases for J; bases not matched to a gene: 20. This CDR3 is built from 18 residues.

The rearrangement joins TRBV5-5 to TRBJ2-2; D perhaps matches TRBD1 (6 bases). Deletions cut 5 bases from V and 0 bases from J, with 17 bases between. Germline V gives CDR1 SGHKS, CDR2 YYEKEE (reference sequence). The CDR3 is 17 residues long. CDR3 sequence: CASSFGTTGANTGELFF. The DNA of the CDR3 is TGTGCCAGCAGTTTCGGGACGACAGGAGCGAACACCGGGGAGCTGTTTTTT.

V and J are TRBV5-5 and TRBJ2-5; tentative D call: TRBD2 (6 bases). V shed 7 bases and J shed 2 bases, with 18 bases lying between them. Looked up from germline, CDR1 is SGHKS and CDR2 is YYEKEE (reference sequence). This CDR3 contains 15 residues. Written as DNA, the CDR3 is TGTGCCAGCTATTCGGGACTCCGGATACAAGAGACCCAGTACTTC. It is translated as CASYSGLRIQETQYF. Full variable domain (rest looked up from reference TRBV5-5 and TRBJ2-5): DAGVTQSPTHLIKTRGQQVTLRCSPISGHKSVSWYQQVLGQGPQFIFQYYEKEERGRGNFPDRFSARQFPNYSSELNVNALLLGDSALYLCASYSGLRIQETQYFGPGTRLLVL.

This clone was counted only a few times. V is TRBV10-3 and J is TRBJ1-3, with 7 bases lining up with TRBD1. The germline V gene encodes CDR1 ENHRY and CDR2 SYGVKD. This CDR3 has 18 residues. In DNA, the CDR3 is TGTGCGATCTCCCAGGGGGTTTACACCGCGAGCTCTGGAAACACCATATATTTT. Amino acids: CAISQGVYTASSGNTIYF.

The J gene is TRBJ2-1, the V gene TRBV11-2; the D is unclear. Germline loops: CDR1 SGHAT, CDR2 FQNNGV. The CDR3 is 12 residues long. The V gene lost 0 bases and the J gene lost 8 bases, with 5 bases spanning the gap. CDR3 amino acids: CASSLDLHEQFF. The CDR3 DNA is TGTGCCAGCAGCTTAGATCTCCATGAGCAGTTCTTC.

A single count supports this clone. The gene calls are TRBV9 and TRBJ2-3; the D gene is possibly TRBD2 (6 bases). The germline CDR1 and CDR2 sequences are SGDLS and YYNGEE. Trimming pared 4 bases from V and 1 base from J, leaving 10 bases between. CDR3 length equals 14 residues. The CDR3, as DNA: TGTGCCAGCAGCTTAGGCGGGGGCACAGATACGCAGTATTTT. It translates to CASSLGGGTDTQYF. Filled out from reference TRBV9 and TRBJ2-3, the complete variable domain reads DSGVTQTPKHLITATGQRVTLRCSPRSGDLSVYWYQQSLDQGLQFLIQYYNGEERAKGNILERFSAQQFPDLHSELNLSSLELGDSALYFCASSLGGGTDTQYFGPGTRLTVL.

This clone has only a few counts. The chain employs TRBV29-1 and TRBJ2-1; 9 nucleotides line up with TRBD2. V lost 4 bases to trimming and J lost 4 bases; unmatched junction nucleotides: 5. Germline V CDR1 and CDR2: SQVTM, ANQGSEA. The CDR3 has 14 amino acids. The CDR3 reads CSVGAGGGYNEQFF. CDR3 bases: TGCAGCGTTGGAGCGGGGGGCGGTTACAATGAGCAGTTCTTC.

V usage is TRBV11-2 and J usage is TRBJ1-1, with D possibly TRBD1 on 5 matching bases. The CDR3 length is 14 residues. Germline V CDR1 and CDR2: SGHAT, FQNNGV. The V end lost 1 base, the J end lost 2 bases, and 8 bases lay between the germline ends. This chain's CDR3 is CASSLVGVNTEAFF. The CDR3 DNA sequence: TGTGCCAGCAGCTTAGTAGGGGTCAACACTGAAGCTTTCTTT.

The CDR3 here is CASSLDRFAEAFF. CDR3 bases: TGTGCCAGCAGCTTGGACAGGTTTGCTGAAGCTTTCTTT. The chain is built from TRBV7-2 and TRBJ1-1; 7 bases are shared with TRBD1. V shed 3 bases, J shed 6 bases, and the junction held 4 bases outside the gene matches. The V gene's germline CDR1 is SGHTA and CDR2 FQGNSA. This CDR3 contains 13 residues.

The V and J genes are TRBV4-1 and TRBJ2-1, with 8 bases aligning to TRBD1. V shed 1 base and J 0 bases; nucleotides not matched to a gene: 5. This CDR3 has 17 amino acids. Germline CDR1 and CDR2: MGHRA and YSYEKL. CDR3 bases: TGCGCCAGCAGCCAAGCCCAGGGGGCTGGCTCCTACAATGAGCAGTTCTTC. It encodes CASSQAQGAGSYNEQFF.

The V and J genes are TRBV9 and TRBJ1-6, with unresolved D. Trimming removed 0 bases at V and 0 bases at J, with 4 bases between. CDR1 and CDR2 (germline): SGDLS, YYNGEE. This CDR3 spans 15 amino acids. The CDR3 here is CASSVASSYNSPLHF. The CDR3 DNA is TGTGCCAGCAGCGTAGCTAGCTCCTATAATTCACCCCTCCACTTT.

The chain carries TRBV5-4 and TRBJ2-7; maybe TRBD2 (6 bases). Germline assignment: CDR1 SGHNT and CDR2 YYREEE (reference sequence). V was pared by 3 bases and J by 5 bases, with 21 bases between. CDR3 length: 16 amino acids. CDR3 in DNA: TGTGCCAGCAGCTCTCTCCGGGACTCCGAATACCACGAGCAGTACTTC. This translates into CASSSLRDSEYHEQYF. Full variable domain (rest looked up from reference TRBV5-4 and TRBJ2-7): ETGVTQSPTHLIKTRGQQVTLRCSSQSGHNTVSWYQQALGQGPQFIFQYYREEENGRGNFPPRFSGLQFPNYSSELNVNALELDDSALYLCASSSLRDSEYHEQYFGPGTRLTVT.

V gene TRBV2 combines with J gene TRBJ2-7; D possibly corresponds to TRBD2 (6 bases). Trimming pared 8 bases from V and 2 bases from J, leaving 16 bases between. The CDR3 is 14 amino acids. CDR1 and CDR2 from the germline V gene are SNHLY and FYNNEI. The CDR3 spells CASGSARGPYEQYF. In DNA form, the CDR3 reads TGTGCCAGCGGTTCCGCGCGGGGTCCCTACGAGCAGTACTTC.

The CDR3 sequence: CASSPAVPEPQHF. In DNA form, the CDR3 reads TGTGCCAGCTCACCCGCGGTCCCAGAGCCCCAGCATTTT. This chain connects TRBV18 to TRBJ1-5; D call uncertain. CDR1 is KGHSH, CDR2 LQKENI, per germline. Trimming shortened V by 3 bases and J by 8 bases, and 11 bases separated the two germline ends. The length of the CDR3 is 13 residues.

The DNA for the CDR3 is TGTGCCAGCAGTCCCACGTTTAATGAGGCGAGTGGCTACACCTTC. Protein sequence: CASSPTFNEASGYTF. V and J are TRBV28 and TRBJ1-2; unclear D gene. The CDR3 runs to 15 residues. The ends were cut back, 5 bases at V and 7 bases at J, with 20 bases in the middle. Germline values: CDR1 MDHEN, CDR2 SYDVKM.

Only a few counts were recorded for this clone. The rearrangement links TRBV5-5 to TRBJ1-2; D gene uncertain. Germline V gene sequence: CDR1 SGHKS, CDR2 YYEKEE (reference sequence). The CDR3 has 13 amino acids. Between the trimmed V and J ends, which lost 1 base and 13 bases, there was a span of 17 bases. The CDR3 DNA reads TGTGCCAGCAGCTTGCTCAACAGTGCCTCTCGCACCTTC. Translating gives CASSLLNSASRTF.

This clone occurred a few times. The rearrangement links TRBV6-1 to TRBJ2-1, with D possibly matching TRBD2 (6 bases). From germline, CDR1 is MNHNS and CDR2 SASEGT. CDR3 length: 15 residues. Trimming shortened V by 0 bases and J by 4 bases, and 10 bases separated the two germline ends. The CDR3 here is CASSEAGGTYNEQFF. DNA for the CDR3: TGTGCCAGCAGTGAAGCGGGGGGAACTTACAATGAGCAGTTCTTC.

The V call is TRBV5-1, the J call TRBJ2-7; a weak D match, TRBD2 (6 bases). Looked up from germline, CDR1 is SGHRS and CDR2 is YFSETQ. Trimming stripped 0 bases from V and 2 bases from J, with 12 bases between. This CDR3 has 15 residues. The CDR3 region has the DNA TGCGCCAGCAGCTTGGTTCCGGGGGAGACCTACGAGCAGTACTTC. Protein product: CASSLVPGETYEQYF.

The chain employs TRBV5-1 and TRBJ1-2; D gene uncertain. The length of the CDR3 is 13 residues. In germline, CDR1 is SGHRS, CDR2 YFSETQ. Trimming cost V 3 bases and J 2 bases, with 8 bases left between them. In DNA form, the CDR3 reads TGCGCCAGCAGCTCGGCAGGAAACTATGGCTACACCTTC. Protein: CASSSAGNYGYTF. The full variable domain, in which reference TRBV5-1 and TRBJ1-2 provide the parts outside the CDR3, is KAGVTQTPRYLIKTRGQQVTLSCSPISGHRSVSWYQQTPGQGLQFLFEYFSETQRNKGNFPGRFSGRQFSNSRSEMNVSTLELGDSALYLCASSSAGNYGYTFGSGTRLTVV.

CDR3 sequence reads: CASSLAGVDTGELFF. The CDR3 DNA follows: TGTGCCAGCAGTTTGGCAGGGGTGGACACCGGGGAGCTGTTTTTT. The V gene is TRBV27, the J gene TRBJ2-2, with D perhaps matching TRBD1 (6 bases). The CDR3 has 15 residues. The germline V gene encodes CDR1 MNHEY and CDR2 SMNVEV (reference sequence). Trimming pared 3 bases from V and 3 bases from J, leaving 11 bases between.

This rearrangement joins TRBV11-2 to TRBJ1-2; tentative D call: TRBD1 (6 bases). Trimming removed 4 bases at V and 2 bases at J, with 11 bases between. This CDR3 spans 14 amino acids. Germline lookup yields CDR1 SGHAT and CDR2 FQNNGV. Written as DNA, the CDR3 is TGTGCCAGCAGCTCATCAGGGGCGAACTATGGCTACACCTTC. Protein product: CASSSSGANYGYTF.

This chain uses TRBV5-6 with TRBJ1-5; possibly TRBD1 for D (6 bases). CDR1 and CDR2 from the germline V gene are SGHDT and YYEEEE. The V and J ends lost 4 bases and 0 bases respectively, with 8 bases between them. The CDR3 is made up of 14 amino acids. The CDR3 DNA is TGTGCCAGCAGCGGACAGAATAGCAATCAGCCCCAGCATTTT. Its translation: CASSGQNSNQPQHF.

As concerns this clone: Compared with germline, one end of the junction differs, possibly owing to a read error. The chain recombines TRBV7-9 with TRBJ1-2, with D unclear. The CDR3 is made up of 16 amino acids. CDR1 and CDR2 from the germline V gene are SEHNR and FQNEAQ (reference sequence). The CDR3 loop reads CASSLTAGAANYDYTF. For the CDR3, the DNA is TGTGCCAGCAGCTTGACGGCGGGAGCAGCAAACTATGACTACACCTTC. The full variable domain, completed using reference TRBV7-9 and TRBJ1-2, is DTGVSQNPRHKITKRGQNVTFRCDPISEHNRLYWYRQTLGQGPEFLTYFQNEAQLEKSRLLSDRFSAERPKGSFSTLEIQRTEQGDSAMYLCASSLTAGAANYDYTFGSGTRLTVV.

In this sample, this clone turned up once. The chain carries TRBV6-1 and TRBJ2-3, with 13 bases fitting TRBD2. V was pared by 2 bases and J by 6 bases, with 5 bases of the junction left unmatched. This CDR3 contains 16 residues. The germline gives CDR1 MNHNS, CDR2 SASEGT. The CDR3 spells CASSEWGTSGVDTQYF. The CDR3 nucleotides read TGTGCCAGCAGTGAATGGGGGACTAGCGGGGTTGATACGCAGTATTTT.

The V and J genes are TRBV5-1 and TRBJ2-3, with no clear D. The CDR3 extends over 15 amino acids. Per the germline V gene, CDR1 is SGHRS and CDR2 is YFSETQ. Trimming took off 6 bases at V and 0 bases at J, with 14 bases between the two ends. DNA for the CDR3: TGCGCCAGCATCCCCTCTAGTCCGAGCACAGATACGCAGTATTTT. This gives the protein CASIPSSPSTDTQYF. The full variable domain, rest sourced from reference TRBV5-1 and TRBJ2-3, is KAGVTQTPRYLIKTRGQQVTLSCSPISGHRSVSWYQQTPGQGLQFLFEYFSETQRNKGNFPGRFSGRQFSNSRSEMNVSTLELGDSALYLCASIPSSPSTDTQYFGPGTRLTVL.